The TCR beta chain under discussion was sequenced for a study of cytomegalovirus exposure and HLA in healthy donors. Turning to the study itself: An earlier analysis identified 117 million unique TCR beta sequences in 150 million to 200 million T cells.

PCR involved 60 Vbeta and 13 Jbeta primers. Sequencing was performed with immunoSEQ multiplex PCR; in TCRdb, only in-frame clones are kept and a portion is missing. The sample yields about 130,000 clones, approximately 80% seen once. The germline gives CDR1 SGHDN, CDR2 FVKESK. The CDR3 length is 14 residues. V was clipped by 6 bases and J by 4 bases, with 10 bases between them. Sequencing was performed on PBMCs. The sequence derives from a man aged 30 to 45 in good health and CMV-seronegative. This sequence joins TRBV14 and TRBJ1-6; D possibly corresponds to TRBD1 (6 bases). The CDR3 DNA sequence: TGTGCCAGCAGTCCCGGACAGTATAATTCACCCCTCCACTTT. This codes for CASSPGQYNSPLHF.